This T cell receptor beta chain was found in a study of blood T cell repertoires in COVID-19. Germline loops: CDR1 SGHVS, CDR2 FNYEAQ. The CDR3 sequence is 20 residues long. With 7 bases clipped from V and 1 base from J, the junction kept 16 bases outside the gene matches. Individuals aged about 18 to 100 years were recruited from about two dozen US areas. Sequencing used immunoSEQ multiplex PCR; TCRdb keeps in-frame clones, though not all of them. The sample consists of 200,000 or so clones, about 87% of them appearing once. Sequencing was carried out using PBMCs or T cells enriched from blood (not recorded which). This sequence originates from a woman aged 30 to 39 who had recovered from COVID-19. The chain couples TRBV7-6 to TRBJ2-3; TRBD2 matches 14 bases. Written as DNA, the CDR3 is TGTGCCAGCAAATCATCGACTAGCGGGGGGGCCGATCCTGGCACAGATACGCAGTATTTT. Translated: CASKSSTSGGADPGTDTQYF. The variable domain in full, completed from reference TRBV7-6 and TRBJ2-3, reads GAGVSQSPRYKVTKRGQDVALRCDPISGHVSLYWYRQALGQGPEFLTYFNYEAQQDKSGLPNDRFSAERPEGSISTLTIQRTEQRDSAMYRCASKSSTSGGADPGTDTQYFGPGTRLTVL.